This T cell receptor beta chain was identified in a study of shared clonotypes between healthy human individuals. This CDR3 has 14 amino acids. CDR1 SGHKS and CDR2 YYEKEE come from the germline V gene (reference sequence). V lost 4 bases and J lost 10, with 15 bases in between. Each PCR replicate from the sorted subsets contained 150 to 250 ng DNA, which is 25,000 to 30,000 T cell genomes. Clones were read by immunoSEQ multiplex PCR, and TCRdb kept only the in-frame ones, dropping some. The sample carries a few million clones, more than 80% recorded once. Study-level findings and limits: Sharing across several donors was seen in 4% to 5.5% of naive CD4 clonotypes.

As concerns this clone: Its antigen is unidentified.

The sequenced sample was naive CD4+ T cells sorted from blood. Documented subset: CD45RA+ positively selected. The chain has TRBV5-5 and TRBJ1-6, with D uncertain. The origin of this receptor is a man between 18 and 29 years old in good health. The CDR3 bases are TGTGCCAGCAGCATAAGGTTTACCAACTCACCCCTCCACTTT. Amino acid sequence: CASSIRFTNSPLHF.